The rows below give T cell receptor beta chains drawn from one sample of a study of OX40 agonist ivuxolimab in advanced cancers. Clones were read by immunoSEQ multiplex PCR, and TCRdb kept only the in-frame ones, dropping some. Here the sample spans around 65,000 clones, under 95% being singletons. Sample: CD4+ or CD8+ T cells sorted from blood, taken in a trial of the OX40 agonist ivuxolimab. These receptors originate from an adult with an advanced solid tumor such as melanoma, head and neck, liver or kidney cancer. Both conserved end residues are part of each CDR3. The D gene is left open where the match is weak. Expanded clones get a size class; other rows say once, few or many, or leave the size out.

TRBV7-2,TRBD2,TRBJ2-7,.,CASSLGLAGGSSYEQYF,TGTGCCAGCAGCTTGGGACTAGCGGGGGGGAGCTCCTACGAGCAGTACTTC
TRBV7-9,TRBD1,TRBJ1-4,.,CASSPGGGDEKLFF,TGTGCCAGCAGCCCAGGGGGGGGTGATGAAAAACTGTTTTTT
TRBV11-1,TRBD2,TRBJ2-3,.,CASSQTSGRSTDTQYF,TGTGCCAGCAGTCAAACTAGCGGGAGAAGCACAGATACGCAGTATTTT
TRBV28,TRBD2,TRBJ2-3,few,CASSLWTSGEVADTQYF,TGTGCCAGCAGTTTATGGACTAGCGGGGAAGTGGCAGATACGCAGTATTTT
TRBV15,.,TRBJ1-5,once,CATSRGSGQGWEHGNQPQHF,TGTGCCACCAGCCGCGGGTCTGGGCAGGGTTGGGAACATGGCAATCAGCCCCAGCATTTT
TRBV7-2,.,TRBJ2-5,.,CASSYYPQETQYF,TGTGCCAGCAGCTATTACCCACAAGAGACCCAGTACTTC
TRBV15,.,TRBJ1-6,.,CATSHIDSPLHF,TGTGCCACCAGCCATATCGATTCACCCCTCCACTTT
TRBV7-2,.,TRBJ1-4,.,CASSPSAATNEKLFF,TGTGCCAGCAGCCCCTCAGCAGCAACTAATGAAAAACTGTTTTTT
TRBV28,.,TRBJ2-1,.,CASSFLGTINEQFF,TGTGCCAGCAGTTTTCTTGGAACGATAAATGAGCAGTTCTTC
TRBV6-4,TRBD1,TRBJ2-1,.,CASSEGRTGGNEQFF,TGTGCCAGCAGTGAAGGGAGGACAGGGGGCAATGAGCAGTTCTTC
TRBV6-1,.,TRBJ1-6,.,CASNPGQQDNSPLHF,TGTGCCAGCAACCCGGGACAACAAGACAATTCACCCCTCCACTTT
TRBV21-1,.,TRBJ2-3,once,CASTPGGTDTQYF,TGTGCCAGCACCCCGGGGGGGACAGATACGCAGTATTTT
TRBV2,.,TRBJ2-3,.,CASTRADTQYF,TGTGCCAGCACGCGGGCAGATACGCAGTATTTT
TRBV4-1,TRBD1,TRBJ1-1,.,CASSTGQGFTEAFF,TGCGCCAGCAGCACGGGACAGGGGTTCACTGAAGCTTTCTTT
TRBV19,TRBD2,TRBJ2-3,.,CASSWGLGTDTQYF,TGTGCCAGTAGTTGGGGACTAGGCACAGATACGCAGTATTTT
TRBV28,TRBD1,TRBJ1-1,.,CASSTTGGTEAFF,TGTGCCAGCAGTACAACAGGGGGCACTGAAGCTTTCTTT
TRBV11-2,.,TRBJ2-7,.,CASSLAASSYEQYF,TGTGCCAGCAGCTTGGCTGCCAGCTCCTACGAGCAGTACTTC
TRBV2,.,TRBJ2-1,.,CASSGQEGSYNEQFF,TGTGCCAGCAGTGGACAGGAGGGCTCCTACAATGAGCAGTTCTTC
TRBV10-2,TRBD2,TRBJ2-1,.,CASILSIGGGYNEQFF,TGCGCCAGCATTCTAAGTATTGGCGGGGGCTACAATGAGCAGTTCTTC
TRBV27,.,TRBJ2-7,.,CASSLFKGAYEQYF,TGTGCCAGCAGTTTATTTAAGGGGGCCTACGAGCAGTACTTC
TRBV7-2,.,TRBJ2-5,.,CASSFGGAQDFRETQYF,TGTGCCAGCAGCTTCGGGGGCGCACAGGATTTTAGGGAGACCCAGTACTTC
TRBV7-6,.,TRBJ1-3,.,CASSYSGNTIYF,TGTGCCAGCTCCTACTCTGGAAACACCATATATTTT
TRBV5-1,.,TRBJ2-7,.,CASSARASLGIYEQYF,TGCGCCAGCAGCGCTCGTGCCTCTCTGGGGATCTACGAGCAGTACTTC
TRBV9,.,TRBJ1-3,.,CASSGRDSSGNTIYF,TGTGCCAGCAGCGGACGGGACTCCTCTGGAAACACCATATATTTT
TRBV10-2,TRBD2,TRBJ2-1,.,CASSESGLAGNEQFF,TGCGCCAGCAGTGAGTCGGGCCTAGCGGGGAATGAGCAGTTCTTC
TRBV7-8,.,TRBJ2-7,.,CASTQRGPSYEQYF,TGTGCCAGCACCCAGCGAGGGCCCTCCTACGAGCAGTACTTC
TRBV7-2,TRBD2,TRBJ2-1,.,CASSLSGTYNEQFF,TGTGCCAGCAGCTTGAGCGGGACCTACAATGAGCAGTTCTTC
TRBV28,.,TRBJ2-7,.,CASSLLVVPYEQYF,TGTGCCAGCAGTTTATTGGTCGTTCCCTACGAGCAGTACTTC
TRBV9,TRBD1,TRBJ1-2,.,CASSAPSGPGSGQDDYGYTF,TGTGCCAGCAGCGCTCCAAGTGGACCCGGTTCAGGACAGGACGACTATGGCTACACCTTC
TRBV9,.,TRBJ2-6,.,CASSVEEGAGANVLTF,TGTGCCAGCAGCGTAGAAGAGGGCGCTGGGGCCAACGTCCTGACTTTC
TRBV7-6,.,TRBJ2-7,.,CASSLAQDYEQYF,TGTGCCAGCAGCTTAGCCCAGGACTACGAGCAGTACTTC
TRBV5-6,.,TRBJ2-7,once,CASSLGLSEQYF,TGTGCCAGCAGCCTAGGTCTGTCCGAGCAGTACTTC
TRBV9,TRBD1,TRBJ1-4,.,CASSPMDRVDEKLFF,TGTGCCAGCAGCCCGATGGACAGGGTGGATGAAAAACTGTTTTTT
TRBV13,.,TRBJ2-5,once,CASSYWGFQETQYF,TGTGCCAGCAGCTACTGGGGATTCCAAGAGACCCAGTACTTC
TRBV5-6,.,TRBJ1-2,.,CASSLGGDRPYGYTF,TGTGCCAGCAGTTTGGGCGGGGACCGTCCTTATGGCTACACCTTC
TRBV9,.,TRBJ2-5,.,CASSVGQKETQYF,TGTGCCAGCAGCGTAGGACAGAAAGAGACCCAGTACTTC
TRBV27,.,TRBJ1-5,.,CASSRGVHSNQPQHF,TGTGCCAGCAGTCGGGGGGTCCATAGCAATCAGCCCCAGCATTTT
TRBV27,.,TRBJ2-1,.,CASSFGGNEQFF,TGTGCCAGCAGTTTCGGGGGCAATGAGCAGTTCTTC
TRBV7-9,TRBD2,TRBJ2-3,.,CASSPGLAGGRDTQYF,TGTGCCAGCAGCCCGGGACTAGCGGGAGGCAGGGATACGCAGTATTTT
TRBV13,.,TRBJ1-1,.,CASSLEGLGDTEAFF,TGTGCCAGCAGCTTAGAAGGGTTGGGTGACACTGAAGCTTTCTTT
TRBV14,.,TRBJ1-4,.,CASNPGPGPTINEKLFF,TGTGCCAGCAACCCAGGTCCAGGGCCGACAATTAATGAAAAACTGTTTTTT
TRBV20-1,.,TRBJ1-3,many,CSASQAGTIYF,TGCAGTGCCAGCCAGGCGGGCACCATATATTTT
TRBV7-9,TRBD2,TRBJ2-3,.,CASSRLAGVSPDTQYF,TGTGCCAGCAGCAGACTAGCGGGAGTGTCTCCAGATACGCAGTATTTT
TRBV7-9,.,TRBJ1-3,.,CASSPGGFTGLSGNTIYF,TGTGCCAGCAGCCCAGGAGGATTTACCGGACTCTCTGGAAACACCATATATTTT
TRBV27,TRBD2,TRBJ2-1,.,CASSLASGEFKQFF,TGTGCCAGCAGTTTGGCTAGCGGGGAGTTTAAGCAGTTCTTC
TRBV7-8,.,TRBJ2-2,.,CASSSFSLDSTGSTGELFF,TGTGCCAGCAGTTCCTTCTCCTTGGACAGCACAGGGTCCACCGGGGAGCTGTTTTTT
TRBV5-5,.,TRBJ2-5,.,CASRPGWGAETQYF,TGTGCCAGCAGGCCAGGGTGGGGGGCGGAGACCCAGTACTTC
TRBV9,TRBD2,TRBJ2-3,.,CASSVDMTSGSTDTQYF,TGTGCCAGCAGCGTAGATATGACTAGCGGGAGCACAGATACGCAGTATTTT
TRBV27,.,TRBJ2-1,.,CASSKTGRYNEQFF,TGTGCCAGCAGCAAGACAGGTCGTTACAATGAGCAGTTCTTC
TRBV15,.,TRBJ2-3,.,CATSIHRVAQDTQYF,TGTGCCACCAGCATACACAGGGTGGCCCAAGATACGCAGTATTTT
TRBV28,.,TRBJ2-1,.,CASSFTPRGVAEKLNEQFF,TGTGCCAGCAGTTTCACCCCAAGGGGCGTAGCGGAAAAGCTGAATGAGCAGTTCTTC
TRBV7-7,TRBD1,TRBJ2-1,.,CASSDPGQLNEQFF,TGTGCCAGCAGCGACCCGGGACAGCTCAATGAGCAGTTCTTC
TRBV6-5,.,TRBJ1-1,.,CASSHGTNTEAFF,TGTGCCAGCAGTCACGGGACGAACACTGAAGCTTTCTTT